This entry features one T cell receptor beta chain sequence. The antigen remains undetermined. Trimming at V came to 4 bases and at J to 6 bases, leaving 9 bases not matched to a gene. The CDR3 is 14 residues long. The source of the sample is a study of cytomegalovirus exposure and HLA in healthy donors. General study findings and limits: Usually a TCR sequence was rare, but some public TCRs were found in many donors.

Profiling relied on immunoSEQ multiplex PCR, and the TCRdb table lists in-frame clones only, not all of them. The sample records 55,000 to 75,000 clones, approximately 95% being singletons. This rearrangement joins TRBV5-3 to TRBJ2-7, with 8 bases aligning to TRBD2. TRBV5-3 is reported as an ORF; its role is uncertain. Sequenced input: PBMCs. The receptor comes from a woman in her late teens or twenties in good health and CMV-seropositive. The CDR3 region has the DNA TGTGCCAGAAGCATTTGGACTAGCACGCGCGAGCAGTACTTC. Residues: CARSIWTSTREQYF.